Following are 21 T cell receptor beta chains from one sample sequenced in a study of cytomegalovirus exposure and HLA in healthy donors. Vbeta (60) and Jbeta (13) primers were used in the PCR. Here immunoSEQ multiplex PCR was the method, and the copy in TCRdb shows in-frame clones only, minus some. The data show some 140,000 clones, around 80% seen once. Sequencing was performed on PBMCs. Receptor source: a man aged 35 to 55 in good health and CMV-seropositive.

This chain connects TRBV6-1 to TRBJ1-1; D is ambiguous. The CDR3 has 13 residues. V was cut by 6 bases and J by 1 base, with 9 bases left in between. Germline assignment: CDR1 MNHNS and CDR2 SASEGT. Here the CDR3 DNA reads TGTGCCAGCAGCCTCCTATGGAACACTGAAGCTTTCTTT. Its protein is CASSLLWNTEAFF.

For the CDR3, the DNA is TGCGCCAGCAGTGCTTCTGGCTTGAATCAGCCCCAGCATTTT. This codes for CASSASGLNQPQHF. The J gene is TRBJ1-5, the V gene TRBV10-1; D gene unclear. The V end was cut by 4 bases, the J end by 4 bases, with 11 bases between. The germline gives CDR1 WNHNN, CDR2 SYGVQD (reference sequence). The CDR3 spans 14 residues.

The V and J genes are TRBV6-1 and TRBJ1-5; D not resolved. The CDR3 length is 15 residues. The V and J ends lost 4 bases and 1 base respectively, with 11 bases between them. Germline V lookup: CDR1 MNHNS, CDR2 SASEGT. The CDR3 protein is CASSAGRQSNQPQHF. DNA of the CDR3: TGTGCCAGCAGTGCTGGCAGGCAAAGCAATCAGCCCCAGCATTTT.

This clone appeared a single time. The DNA of the CDR3 is TGTGCCAGCAGTTACTCCAAAAATGGGAAGGGGGAGACCCAGTACTTC. Protein sequence: CASSYSKNGKGETQYF. This rearrangement joins TRBV6-6 to TRBJ2-5; the D gene is possibly TRBD1 (5 bases). In germline, CDR1 is MNHNY, CDR2 SVGAGI (reference sequence). CDR3 size: 16 residues. V was pared by 0 bases and J by 5 bases, with 16 bases between.

The chain uses TRBV6-5 and TRBJ1-2; D uncertain. This CDR3 comprises 15 residues. Trimming pared 6 bases from V and 1 base from J, leaving 15 bases between. Per the germline V gene, CDR1 is MNHEY and CDR2 is SVGAGI. This CDR3 is CASSLGGNINYGYTF. In nucleotides, the CDR3 is TGTGCCAGCAGCCTGGGAGGCAACATTAACTATGGCTACACCTTC.

The chain recombines TRBV4-1 with TRBJ1-2; weak D call: TRBD1 (6 bases). V was shortened by 4 bases and J by 4 bases, with 13 bases between the two germline ends. The CDR3 has 14 residues. Germline loops: CDR1 MGHRA, CDR2 YSYEKL. CDR3 loop: CASSPRQALYGYTF. CDR3 DNA: TGCGCCAGCAGCCCTCGACAGGCCCTCTATGGCTACACCTTC.

The chain is built from TRBV6-4 and TRBJ2-5; D is possibly TRBD2 (5 bases). There are 14 residues in the CDR3. Trimming shortened V by 3 bases and J by 4 bases, and 12 bases separated the two germline ends. Germline assignment: CDR1 MRHNA and CDR2 SNTAGT. CDR3 sequence (DNA): TGTGCCAGCAGTGATGGCCGGGATGGAGAGACCCAGTACTTC. Amino acid sequence: CASSDGRDGETQYF.

The V call is TRBV27, the J call TRBJ1-5; D is unclear. Trimming took off 2 bases at V and 3 bases at J, with 11 bases between the two ends. There are 15 residues in the CDR3. CDR1 and CDR2 (germline): MNHEY, SMNVEV (reference sequence). CDR3 sequence: CASSLGWANNQPQHF. The CDR3 DNA sequence: TGTGCCAGCAGTTTAGGGTGGGCCAACAATCAGCCCCAGCATTTT.

The CDR3 sequence is CASSFNGGAYEQYF. The CDR3 DNA sequence: TGTGCCAGCAGCTTTAATGGGGGCGCCTACGAGCAGTACTTC. J is TRBJ2-7 and V is TRBV5-8, with D perhaps matching TRBD1 (6 bases). CDR1 is SGHTS and CDR2 is YDEGEE in the germline V gene. This CDR3 is 14 amino acids long. V was cut by 2 bases and J by 2 bases, with 11 bases left in between.

The chain couples TRBV4-2 to TRBJ1-2; D may be TRBD1 (5 bases). Deletions cut 0 bases from V and 8 bases from J, with 16 bases between. Germline values: CDR1 LGHNA, CDR2 YNFKEQ. The length of the CDR3 is 15 residues. CDR3 sequence reads: CASSQEGARARGYTF. DNA for the CDR3: TGTGCCAGCAGCCAAGAAGGGGCCAGGGCACGAGGCTACACCTTC.

This sequence joins TRBV29-1 and TRBJ1-2, with TRBD1 matching 7 bases. The germline gives CDR1 SQVTM, CDR2 ANQGSEA. V shed 4 bases, J shed 2 bases, and the junction held 4 bases outside the gene matches. The CDR3 runs to 13 residues. CDR3 DNA sequence: TGCAGCGTTGCGGCAGGGGGAAACTATGGCTACACCTTC. Translated, it gives CSVAAGGNYGYTF.

V usage is TRBV5-8 and J usage is TRBJ2-7, with a tentative D call TRBD2 (5 bases). The V end lost 2 bases, the J end lost 3 bases, and 12 bases lay between the germline ends. This CDR3 has 14 amino acids. Germline CDR1 SGHTS, CDR2 YDEGEE. CDR3 sequence reads: CASSFGMGSYEQYF. The DNA for the CDR3 is TGTGCCAGCAGCTTCGGGATGGGGAGCTACGAGCAGTACTTC. The complete variable domain, with remaining parts taken from reference TRBV5-8 and TRBJ2-7, reads EAGVTQSPTHLIKTRGQQATLRCSPISGHTSVYWYQQALGLGLQFLLWYDEGEERNRGNFPPRFSGRQFPNYSSELNVNALELEDSALYLCASSFGMGSYEQYFGPGTRLTVT.

The chain joins TRBV28 to TRBJ1-2, with TRBD1 matching over 7 bases. Trimming cost V 2 bases and J 4 bases; bases outside gene matches: 4. The germline CDR1 and CDR2 sequences are MDHEN and SYDVKM. This CDR3 has 14 amino acids. The CDR3 is CASSLIGQAYGYTF. The CDR3 nucleotides read TGTGCCAGCAGTTTAATCGGACAGGCCTATGGCTACACCTTC.

This sequence joins TRBV6-4 and TRBJ2-3; 10 nucleotides agree with TRBD2. This CDR3 has 17 residues. In germline, CDR1 is MRHNA, CDR2 SNTAGT. The junction had 10 bases not matched to a gene; V was cut back by 2 bases and J by 5 bases. CDR3 loop: CASSDDASGSFGDTQYF. In DNA, the CDR3 is TGTGCCAGCAGTGACGATGCTAGCGGGAGCTTTGGAGATACGCAGTATTTT.

The J gene is TRBJ2-7, the V gene TRBV28; 7 nucleotides align to TRBD1. Germline loops: CDR1 MDHEN, CDR2 SYDVKM. The CDR3 loop spans 15 amino acids. Germline trimming cut 4 bases from V and 2 bases from J; bases unmatched to any gene: 8. Written as DNA, the CDR3 is TGTGCCAGCAGTTCCAAGACAGGGATTCCCTACGAGCAGTACTTC. This encodes CASSSKTGIPYEQYF.

The chain recombines TRBV18 with TRBJ1-5; 10 bases agree with TRBD1. The CDR3 length is 14 residues. Germline trimming cut 3 bases from V and 7 bases from J; bases unmatched to any gene: 3. CDR1 KGHSH and CDR2 LQKENI come from the germline V gene. This CDR3 reads CASSPRDRGQPQHF. In DNA, the CDR3 is TGTGCCAGCTCACCCCGGGACAGGGGACAGCCCCAGCATTTT.

The J gene is TRBJ2-2, the V gene TRBV9; TRBD2 aligns across 7 bases. Germline V gives CDR1 SGDLS, CDR2 YYNGEE. The V gene end was trimmed by 1 base and the J gene end by 1 base; junction bases not matched to a gene: 4. The CDR3 has 16 amino acids. Here the CDR3 reads CASSVYPSGNTGELFF. For the CDR3, the DNA is TGTGCCAGCAGCGTATACCCTAGCGGGAACACCGGGGAGCTGTTTTTT.

The CDR3 protein is CASSPRTSGNTIYF. The CDR3 DNA follows: TGTGCCAGCAGCCCTCGCACATCTGGAAACACCATATATTTT. The chain combines TRBV9 with TRBJ1-3; D gene ambiguous. The CDR3 spans 14 residues. Trimming pared 4 bases from V and 1 base from J, leaving 9 bases between. Germline CDR1 is SGDLS and CDR2 is YYNGEE.

The CDR3 loop is CASRATSGRAGELFF. The CDR3 region has the DNA TGTGCCAGCAGGGCTACTAGCGGGAGGGCCGGGGAGCTGTTTTTT. J is TRBJ2-2 and V is TRBV6-5, with 13 bases matching TRBD2. The ends lost 6 bases at V and 6 bases at J; junction bases unmatched: 4. The germline gives CDR1 MNHEY, CDR2 SVGAGI. The CDR3 is 15 residues long.

The gene calls are TRBV7-2 and TRBJ2-2, with D perhaps matching TRBD2 (6 bases). CDR1 is SGHTA and CDR2 is FQGNSA in the germline V gene. This CDR3 comprises 15 residues. The V and J ends lost 5 bases and 6 bases respectively, with 16 bases between them. CDR3 region: CASSLRGAGSGELFF. The CDR3 nucleotides read TGTGCCAGCAGCCTGAGAGGGGCGGGGTCCGGGGAGCTGTTTTTT. Supplemented by reference TRBV7-2 and TRBJ2-2, the full variable domain reads GAGVSQSPSNKVTEKGKDVELRCDPISGHTALYWYRQSLGQGLEFLIYFQGNSAPDKSGLPSDRFSAERTGGSVSTLTIQRTQQEDSAVYLCASSLRGAGSGELFFGEGSRLTVL.

The chain joins TRBV19 to TRBJ2-7; tentative D call: TRBD1 (5 bases). The CDR3 covers 14 residues. CDR1 and CDR2 (germline): LNHDA, SQIVND (reference sequence). Trimming left V 7 bases short and J 4 bases short, with 17 bases between. The CDR3 here is CASNEAGSPYEQYF. CDR3 sequence (DNA): TGTGCCAGTAATGAAGCAGGGTCCCCATACGAGCAGTACTTC. The complete variable domain, with remaining parts taken from reference TRBV19 and TRBJ2-7, reads DGGITQSPKYLFRKEGQNVTLSCEQNLNHDAMYWYRQDPGQGLRLIYYSQIVNDFQKGDIAEGYSVSREKKESFPLTVTSAQKNPTAFYLCASNEAGSPYEQYFGPGTRLTVT.